Below are 22 T cell receptor beta chains sequenced from a single sample in a study of identical twins (dated by TCRdb to the mid-2010s). The library was prepared using 5' RACE. Reads for this sample came from an Illumina HiSeq 2000. TCRdb redid the processing of the public reads, applying fastp at Q25 and MiXCR, and retained in-frame beta chains. Under each unique CDR3 protein, matching rows form one entry showing the most common genes and DNA. In all, the sample holds roughly 750,000 distinct CDR3 sequences, and less than 25% of those were seen once. The ten largest account for more than 4% of the sample. The same specimen was also included in a second study, on T cells expressing NK-cell markers.

Specimen: PBMCs. These receptors all stem from a woman aged 18-35 years in good health.

This chain joins TRBV12-3 or TRBV12-4 and TRBJ2-5; D is possibly TRBD1 (5 bases). V was cut by 7 bases and J by 5 bases, with 11 bases left in between. The CDR3 runs 12 residues. The CDR3 sequence: CASNRGFETQYF. DNA for the CDR3: TGTGCCAGCAATAGGGGTTTTGAGACCCAGTACTTC.

The chain combines TRBV4-3 with TRBJ2-3; 10 bases agree with TRBD2. V trimming: 0 bases; J trimming: 3 bases; junction bases outside the gene matches: 12. Germline V gene sequence: CDR1 LGHNA, CDR2 YSLEER. CDR3 length: 19 residues. CDR3 nucleotides: TGCGCCAGCAGCCAAGATACCCCTCTTACTAGCGGGACAACAGATACGCAGTATTTT. Amino acids: CASSQDTPLTSGTTDTQYF.

The chain carries TRBV9 and TRBJ1-2; D might be TRBD1 (6 bases). The CDR3 contains 15 residues. Trimming removed 3 bases from V and 2 bases from J, with 14 bases in between. CDR1 SGDLS and CDR2 YYNGEE come from the germline V gene. CDR3 nucleotides: TGTGCCAGCAGCGGGACTCCACAGGGAAACTATGGCTACACCTTC. Protein product: CASSGTPQGNYGYTF. The full variable domain, in which reference TRBV9 and TRBJ1-2 provide the parts outside the CDR3, is DSGVTQTPKHLITATGQRVTLRCSPRSGDLSVYWYQQSLDQGLQFLIQYYNGEERAKGNILERFSAQQFPDLHSELNLSSLELGDSALYFCASSGTPQGNYGYTFGSGTRLTVV.

This clonotype was recorded a few times. The J gene is TRBJ2-7, the V gene TRBV4-3; TRBD2 matches at 7 bases. The CDR3 extends over 14 amino acids. V shed 3 bases and J 6 bases; nucleotides not matched to a gene: 8. The germline V gene has CDR1 LGHNA and CDR2 YSLEER. The CDR3 DNA follows: TGCGCCAGCAGCCATACGGGAGGATCACCCGAGCAGTACTTC. Translated: CASSHTGGSPEQYF.

At least ten counts were recorded for this clonotype. The gene calls are TRBV29-1 and TRBJ2-1; D not resolved. CDR3 length equals 10 residues. V was shortened by 7 bases and J by 5 bases, with 6 bases between the two germline ends. Germline values: CDR1 SQVTM, CDR2 ANQGSEA. The CDR3 spells CSAANNEQFF. The CDR3 DNA is TGCAGCGCGGCTAACAATGAGCAGTTCTTC.

This clonotype was picked up a small number of times. The chain uses TRBV7-9 and TRBJ2-7; no clear D. The CDR3 has 16 residues. V lost 0 bases, J lost 0 bases, and 12 bases lay in between. Germline loops: CDR1 SEHNR, CDR2 FQNEAQ (reference sequence). CDR3 amino acids: CASSLAQATDSYEQYF. CDR3 bases: TGTGCCAGCAGCTTAGCCCAGGCTACAGACTCCTACGAGCAGTACTTC.

V gene TRBV12-3 or TRBV12-4 combines with J gene TRBJ2-1; no clear D. The CDR3 consists of 14 residues. V was trimmed by 5 bases and J by 1 base, leaving 9 bases between them. The CDR3 here is CASSPSRSYNEQFF. In DNA, the CDR3 is TGTGCCAGCAGTCCCTCAAGATCCTACAATGAGCAGTTCTTC.

The chain links TRBV20-1 to TRBJ2-1; D is unclear. V shed 3 bases and J shed 8 bases, with 14 bases lying between them. The CDR3 is made up of 13 amino acids. Per germline, CDR1 DFQATT and CDR2 SNEGSKA (reference sequence). The CDR3 DNA follows: TGCAGTGCTAGTGATCCCCAAGCAGATGAGCAGTTCTTC. Protein sequence: CSASDPQADEQFF.

The rearrangement uses TRBV20-1 and TRBJ2-1, with a possible D match to TRBD2 (6 bases). This CDR3 region has 16 residues. Germline V CDR1 and CDR2: DFQATT, SNEGSKA (reference sequence). V was trimmed by 5 bases and J by 9 bases, leaving 26 bases between them. The CDR3 spells CSAPKSPGGDLGEQFF. CDR3 nucleotide sequence: TGCAGTGCTCCCAAATCCCCCGGGGGTGATCTCGGTGAGCAGTTCTTC.

This sequence joins TRBV9 and TRBJ1-5; D not certain. The CDR3 is 13 amino acids. The germline V gene has CDR1 SGDLS and CDR2 YYNGEE. V shed 5 bases and J shed 6 bases, with 12 bases lying between them. In DNA form, the CDR3 reads TGTGCCAGCAGTTCGGTGGTCGGTCAGCCCCAGCATTTT. As protein: CASSSVVGQPQHF.

The chain uses TRBV27 and TRBJ2-2; no clear D gene. CDR1 is MNHEY, CDR2 SMNVEV, per germline (reference sequence). The CDR3 sequence is 19 residues long. V lost 2 bases and J lost 0, with 19 bases in between. In nucleotides, the CDR3 is TGTGCCAGCAGTTTAAATTTTTTGGGGTACACCACGAACACCGGGGAGCTGTTTTTT. Translated: CASSLNFLGYTTNTGELFF.

V is TRBV2 and J is TRBJ2-7; 7 bases align to TRBD1. The V gene end was trimmed by 7 bases and the J gene end by 2 bases; junction bases not matched to a gene: 5. Germline V lookup: CDR1 SNHLY, CDR2 FYNNEI. CDR3 length equals 13 residues. CDR3 region: CASTAGGTYEQYF. Here the CDR3 DNA reads TGTGCCAGCACGGCAGGGGGAACCTACGAGCAGTACTTC.

This chain uses TRBV7-2 with TRBJ2-2; D may be TRBD2 (5 bases). The V end lost 6 bases, the J end lost 3 bases, and 8 bases lay between the germline ends. There are 13 residues in the CDR3. Per the germline V gene, CDR1 is SGHTA and CDR2 is FQGNSA. The CDR3 bases are TGTGCCAGCAGACACGGGGACACCGGGGAGCTGTTTTTT. This gives the protein CASRHGDTGELFF.

This clonotype showed up just a few times. The V and J genes are TRBV7-3 and TRBJ2-1; TRBD2 matches 13 bases. The V gene's germline CDR1 is SGHTA and CDR2 FQGTGA. The CDR3 length is 17 residues. V dropped 5 bases and J dropped 3; count of bases not matched to a gene: 7. The CDR3 bases are TGTGCCAGCAGCCGGACTAGCGGGGGACGATTCTACAATGAGCAGTTCTTC. Protein: CASSRTSGGRFYNEQFF.

The chain uses TRBV9 and TRBJ2-3; tentatively, D is TRBD2 (7 bases). Germline V gives CDR1 SGDLS, CDR2 YYNGEE. The CDR3 is made up of 15 amino acids. Trimming left V 4 bases short and J 4 bases short, with 16 bases between. The CDR3 reads CASSPSMGGPDTQYF. The CDR3 nucleotides read TGTGCCAGCAGCCCATCCATGGGGGGGCCAGATACGCAGTATTTT.

This clonotype was seen a handful of times. The J gene is TRBJ2-2, the V gene TRBV5-5; 13 nucleotides agree with TRBD2. The CDR3 is 17 amino acids. With 2 bases clipped from V and 4 bases from J, the junction kept 5 bases outside the gene matches. Germline V gives CDR1 SGHKS, CDR2 YYEKEE (reference sequence). CDR3 nucleotides: TGTGCCAGCAGCTTAGGACTAGCGGGAGTTAGCACCGGGGAGCTGTTTTTT. Protein product: CASSLGLAGVSTGELFF.

V and J are TRBV12-3 or TRBV12-4 and TRBJ2-2, with 9 bases aligning to TRBD1. This CDR3 spans 14 amino acids. Trimming took 10 bases from V and 3 from J; bases not matched to a gene: 6. For the CDR3, the DNA is TGTGCCACCGCCGGGACAGGGTACACCGGGGAGCTGTTTTTT. It translates to CATAGTGYTGELFF.

This clonotype appeared a few times. V and J are TRBV12-3 or TRBV12-4 and TRBJ2-1, with TRBD1 as a possible D gene (7 bases). The CDR3 length is 16 residues. V was pared by 4 bases and J by 7 bases, with 20 bases between. The CDR3 nucleotides read TGTGCCAGCAGTTACAGGGGACGGGGGACCGGAAATGAGCAGTTCTTC. This gives the protein CASSYRGRGTGNEQFF.

In this sample, this clonotype turned up a few times. V gene TRBV7-2 combines with J gene TRBJ2-1; D is ambiguous. Looked up from germline, CDR1 is SGHTA and CDR2 is FQGNSA. The CDR3 extends over 12 amino acids. In DNA form, the CDR3 reads TGTGCAGAAGGCGCCACCTACAATGAGCAGTTCTTC. Translated, it gives CAEGATYNEQFF.

In this sample, this clonotype turned up a few times. This rearrangement joins TRBV6-1 to TRBJ2-1; D is unclear. This CDR3 contains 13 residues. V gave up 4 bases and J gave up 10 bases, with 14 bases separating them. The germline V gene encodes CDR1 MNHNS and CDR2 SASEGT. The CDR3 sequence: CASSADFAGEQFF. CDR3 nucleotides: TGTGCCAGCAGTGCTGACTTTGCCGGGGAGCAGTTCTTC.

This clonotype has at least ten counts. The chain carries TRBV20-1 and TRBJ1-2; weak D call: TRBD1 (5 bases). CDR1 and CDR2 from the germline V gene are DFQATT and SNEGSKA (reference sequence). The CDR3 sequence is 11 residues long. Trimming took 3 bases from V and 6 from J, leaving 8 bases between them. For the CDR3, the DNA is TGCAGTGCTAGCCTGGGGGATGGCTACACCTTC. It translates to CSASLGDGYTF.

This clonotype has a handful of counts. This chain links TRBV9 with TRBJ2-3; 8 nucleotides match TRBD2. CDR1 SGDLS and CDR2 YYNGEE come from the germline V gene. V dropped 1 base and J dropped 5; count of bases not matched to a gene: 6. This CDR3 contains 15 residues. The CDR3 coding sequence is TGTGCCAGCAGCGTATCCGTTCGGGAGGGAGATACGCAGTATTTT. This translates into CASSVSVREGDTQYF.